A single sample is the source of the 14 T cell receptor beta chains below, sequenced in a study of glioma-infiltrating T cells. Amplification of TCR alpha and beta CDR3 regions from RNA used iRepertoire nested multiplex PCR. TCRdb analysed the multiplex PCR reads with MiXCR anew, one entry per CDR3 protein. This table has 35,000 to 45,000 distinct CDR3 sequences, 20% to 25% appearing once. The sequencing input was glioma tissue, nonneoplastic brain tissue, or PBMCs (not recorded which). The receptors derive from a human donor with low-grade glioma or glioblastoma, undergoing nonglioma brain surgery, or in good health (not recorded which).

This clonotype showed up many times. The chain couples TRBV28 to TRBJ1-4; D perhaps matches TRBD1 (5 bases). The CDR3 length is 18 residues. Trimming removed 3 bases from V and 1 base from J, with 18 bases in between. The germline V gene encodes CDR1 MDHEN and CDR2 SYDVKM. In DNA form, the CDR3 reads TGTGCCAGCAGTTTTAATTTGCGGGACGCCCAAACTAATGAAAAACTGTTTTTT. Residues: CASSFNLRDAQTNEKLFF.

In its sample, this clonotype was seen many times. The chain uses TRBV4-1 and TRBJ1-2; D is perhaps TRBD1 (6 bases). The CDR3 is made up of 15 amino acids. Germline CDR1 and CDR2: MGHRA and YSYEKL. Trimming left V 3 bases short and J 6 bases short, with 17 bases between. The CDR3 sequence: CASSHRQVGGHGYTF. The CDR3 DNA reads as TGCGCCAGCAGCCACCGACAGGTCGGGGGTCATGGCTACACCTTC.

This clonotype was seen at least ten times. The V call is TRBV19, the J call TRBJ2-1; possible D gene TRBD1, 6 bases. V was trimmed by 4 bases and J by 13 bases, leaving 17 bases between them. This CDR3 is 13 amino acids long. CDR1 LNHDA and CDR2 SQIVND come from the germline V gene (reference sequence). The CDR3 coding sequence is TGTGCCAGTAGTAGAAGACAGGCATCGTCCCAGTTCTTC. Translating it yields CASSRRQASSQFF.

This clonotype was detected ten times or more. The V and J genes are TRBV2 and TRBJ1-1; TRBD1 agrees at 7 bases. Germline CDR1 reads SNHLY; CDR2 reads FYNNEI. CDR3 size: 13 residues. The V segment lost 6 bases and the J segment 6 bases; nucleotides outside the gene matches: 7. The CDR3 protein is CASRPGQRPEAFF. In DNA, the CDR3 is TGTGCCAGCAGGCCGGGACAGAGACCTGAAGCTTTCTTT.

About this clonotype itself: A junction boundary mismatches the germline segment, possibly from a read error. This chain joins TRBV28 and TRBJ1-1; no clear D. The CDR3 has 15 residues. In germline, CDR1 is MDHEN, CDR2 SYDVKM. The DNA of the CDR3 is TGTTCCAGCAGTTTACCTTCCGGCTCGCACACTGAAGCTTTCTTT. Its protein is CSSSLPSGSHTEAFF. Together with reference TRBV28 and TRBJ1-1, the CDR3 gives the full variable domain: DVKVTQSSRYLVKRTGEKVFLECVQDMDHENMFWYRQDPGLGLRLIYFSYDVKMKEKGDIPEGYSVSREKKERFSLILESASTNQTSMYLCSSSLPSGSHTEAFFGQGTRLTVV.

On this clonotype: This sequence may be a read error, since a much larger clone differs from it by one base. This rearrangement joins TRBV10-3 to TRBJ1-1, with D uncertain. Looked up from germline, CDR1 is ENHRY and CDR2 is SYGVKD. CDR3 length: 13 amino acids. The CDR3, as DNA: TGTGCCACCAGTGAGTCGGAAGGCACTGAAGCTTTCTTT. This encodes CATSESEGTEAFF.

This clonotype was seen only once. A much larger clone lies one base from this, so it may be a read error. DNA for the CDR3: TGTGCCAGCAGCCAAACCAGCGCAGATACGCAGTATTTT. Its translation: CASSQTSADTQYF. The chain combines TRBV28 with TRBJ2-3; the D is unclear. Germline loops: CDR1 MDHEN, CDR2 SYDVKM. The germline V and J ends were trimmed by 6 bases and 4 bases, with 11 bases remaining between them. The CDR3 covers 13 residues.

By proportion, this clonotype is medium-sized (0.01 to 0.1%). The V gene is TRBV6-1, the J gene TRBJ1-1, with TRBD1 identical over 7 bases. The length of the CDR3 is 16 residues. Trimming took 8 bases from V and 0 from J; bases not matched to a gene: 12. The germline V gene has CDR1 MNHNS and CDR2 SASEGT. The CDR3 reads CASQKTAGTVNTEAFF. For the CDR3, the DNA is TGTGCCAGCCAAAAAACGGCCGGGACAGTGAACACTGAAGCTTTCTTT.

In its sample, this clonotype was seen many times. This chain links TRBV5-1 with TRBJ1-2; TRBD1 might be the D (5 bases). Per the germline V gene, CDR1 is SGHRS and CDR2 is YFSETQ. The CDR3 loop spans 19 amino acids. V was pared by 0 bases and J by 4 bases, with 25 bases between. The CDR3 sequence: CASSLAGGSGVTLGYGYTF. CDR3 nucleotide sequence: TGCGCCAGCAGCTTGGCCGGGGGATCTGGCGTTACGTTAGGCTATGGCTACACCTTC.

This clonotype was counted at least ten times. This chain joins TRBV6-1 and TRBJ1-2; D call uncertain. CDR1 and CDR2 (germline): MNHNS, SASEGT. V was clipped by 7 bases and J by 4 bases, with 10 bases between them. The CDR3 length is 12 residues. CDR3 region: CASKTGGYGYTF. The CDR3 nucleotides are TGTGCCAGCAAAACGGGAGGCTATGGCTACACCTTC.

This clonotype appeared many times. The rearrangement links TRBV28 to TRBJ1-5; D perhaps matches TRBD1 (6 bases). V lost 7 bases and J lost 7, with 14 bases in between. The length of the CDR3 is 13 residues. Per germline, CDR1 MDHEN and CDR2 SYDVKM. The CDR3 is CASKGQFHQPQHF. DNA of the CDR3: TGTGCCAGCAAAGGACAGTTCCACCAGCCCCAGCATTTT. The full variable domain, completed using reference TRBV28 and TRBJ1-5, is DVKVTQSSRYLVKRTGEKVFLECVQDMDHENMFWYRQDPGLGLRLIYFSYDVKMKEKGDIPEGYSVSREKKERFSLILESASTNQTSMYLCASKGQFHQPQHFGDGTRLSIL.

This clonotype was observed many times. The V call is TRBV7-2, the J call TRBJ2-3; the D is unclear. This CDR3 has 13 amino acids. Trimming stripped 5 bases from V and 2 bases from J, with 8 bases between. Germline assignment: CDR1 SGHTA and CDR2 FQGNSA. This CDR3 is CASSPVYTDTQYF. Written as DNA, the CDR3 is TGTGCCAGCAGCCCGGTCTACACAGATACGCAGTATTTT.

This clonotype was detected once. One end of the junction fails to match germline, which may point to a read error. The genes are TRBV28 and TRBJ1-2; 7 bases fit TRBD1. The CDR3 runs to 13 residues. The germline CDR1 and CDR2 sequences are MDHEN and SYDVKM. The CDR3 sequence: CVSSRDRGYGYTF. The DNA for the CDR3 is TGCGTCAGTTCCCGGGACAGAGGCTATGGCTACACCTTC.

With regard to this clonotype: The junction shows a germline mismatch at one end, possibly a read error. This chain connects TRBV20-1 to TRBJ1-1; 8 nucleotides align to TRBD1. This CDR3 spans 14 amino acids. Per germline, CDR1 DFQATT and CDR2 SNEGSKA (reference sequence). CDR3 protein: CSAQSGGGNTGAFF. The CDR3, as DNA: TGCAGTGCCCAGTCAGGGGGCGGGAACACTGGAGCTTTCTTT.